Listed here are 14 T cell receptor beta chains from one sample, sequenced in a study of regulatory T cells in long-lasting Graves disease. Arm-PCR of CDR3 regions with iRepertoire HTBI primers generated TCR beta libraries. TCRdb processed the multiplex PCR reads anew with MiXCR; each CDR3 protein has one entry. The sample lists some 350,000 distinct CDR3 sequences; about 16% were seen once. Documented time point: newly diagnosed GD, antithyroid drugs for less than 3 months. Extracted RNA from PBMCs served as the source of the TCR library. The data were also submitted as part of a second study, on T cells in Graves' hyperthyroidism and ophthalmopathy.

Specimen: peripheral blood mononuclear cells (PBMCs), collected at new diagnosis, from a patient treated with antithyroid drugs. These receptors were obtained from a woman between 18 and 29 years old with Graves disease.

This clonotype was found a few times. The rearrangement joins TRBV27 to TRBJ2-5, with 9 bases aligning to TRBD1. Trimming took 8 bases from V and 4 from J; bases not matched to a gene: 11. Germline lookup yields CDR1 MNHEY and CDR2 SMNVEV (reference sequence). The length of the CDR3 is 15 residues. The CDR3 protein is CASRRGGTGRETQYF. The CDR3 DNA reads TGTGCCAGCCGCCGAGGCGGGACAGGGAGAGAGACCCAGTACTTC.

This clonotype showed up just a few times. V and J are TRBV7-9 and TRBJ1-3; TRBD1 matches 9 bases. Germline loops: CDR1 SEHNR, CDR2 FQNEAQ (reference sequence). This CDR3 has 14 amino acids. Trimming removed 5 bases from V and 6 bases from J; junction bases left unmatched: 5. The CDR3 region is CASSEGQGENTIYF. The CDR3 coding sequence is TGTGCCAGCAGCGAGGGACAGGGAGAAAACACCATATATTTT.

The V gene is TRBV14, the J gene TRBJ1-2; D unclear. Germline CDR1 SGHDN, CDR2 FVKESK. The CDR3 length is 13 residues. The V gene lost 4 bases and the J gene lost 4 bases, with 10 bases spanning the gap. DNA of the CDR3: TGTGCCAGCAGCCGTCTCACGTCCTATGGCTACACCTTC. It is translated as CASSRLTSYGYTF.

This clonotype was recorded many times. The chain couples TRBV12-3 or TRBV12-4 to TRBJ2-7; 8 bases match TRBD2. Losses at the gene ends were 5 bases for V and 6 bases for J; bases not matched to a gene: 12. The CDR3 runs 15 residues. CDR3 DNA sequence: TGTGCCAGCAGTCCCGGACTAGCAGAAGTACTCGAGCAGTACTTC. It encodes CASSPGLAEVLEQYF.

The genes are TRBV9 and TRBJ2-7; 8 bases are shared with TRBD1. Germline V lookup: CDR1 SGDLS, CDR2 YYNGEE. The J segment lost 4 bases and the V segment lost 3 bases, leaving 9 bases of the junction unmatched. The CDR3 is 15 residues long. CDR3 bases: TGTGCCAGCAGCGCCGGACAGGGTGGTTTTTACGAGCAGTACTTC. Protein product: CASSAGQGGFYEQYF.

This clonotype was seen a few times. J is TRBJ1-1 and V is TRBV29-1; TRBD1 might be the D (5 bases). Germline CDR1 reads SQVTM; CDR2 reads ANQGSEA. The CDR3 length is 13 residues. V lost 8 bases to trimming and J lost 6 bases, with 19 bases between them. CDR3 nucleotide sequence: TGCAGCCCGCGGGGCCTCCGGAGCCCTGAAGCTTTCTTT. Translated, it gives CSPRGLRSPEAFF.

This clonotype was recorded a few times. The chain uses TRBV7-9 and TRBJ2-1, with D perhaps TRBD1 or TRBD2 (6 bases each). Germline CDR1 and CDR2: SEHNR and FQNEAQ (reference sequence). The CDR3 is 16 amino acids. V was pared by 5 bases and J by 2 bases, with 16 bases between. In DNA form, the CDR3 reads TGTGCCAGCAGCCGACCTATTCGGGGGCCCTACAATGAGCAGTTCTTC. This sequence encodes CASSRPIRGPYNEQFF.

This clonotype was counted only a few times. V usage is TRBV20-1 and J usage is TRBJ1-6; unclear D gene. CDR1 DFQATT and CDR2 SNEGSKA come from the germline V gene (reference sequence). The V and J ends lost 6 bases and 1 base respectively, with 13 bases between them. The CDR3 consists of 15 residues. The CDR3 sequence is CSAQDGGSYNSPLHF. CDR3 DNA sequence: TGCAGTGCCCAGGACGGAGGGTCCTATAATTCACCCCTCCACTTT.

This clonotype was detected only a few times. The chain joins TRBV5-1 to TRBJ1-2; D is undetermined. CDR3 length equals 16 residues. The germline V gene encodes CDR1 SGHRS and CDR2 YFSETQ. V shed 1 base and J shed 6 bases, with 19 bases lying between them. The CDR3 loop is CASSLSPGQDPNGYTF. In DNA form, the CDR3 reads TGCGCCAGCAGCTTGAGCCCCGGGCAGGACCCCAATGGCTACACCTTC.

The table lists this clonotype with many counts. The gene calls are TRBV11-3 and TRBJ2-2; no firm D call. V was shortened by 2 bases and J by 6 bases, with 7 bases between the two germline ends. Looked up from germline, CDR1 is SGHNT and CDR2 is YENEEA. The CDR3 spans 13 residues. The CDR3 DNA reads TGTGCCAGCAGCTTAAGGTTCCCCGGGGAGCTGTTTTTT. Residues: CASSLRFPGELFF.

This clonotype has only a few counts. The V call is TRBV4-1, the J call TRBJ2-7; 10 bases are a match to TRBD1. V lost 5 bases and J lost 6; bases outside the gene matches: 7. Looked up from germline, CDR1 is MGHRA and CDR2 is YSYEKL. This CDR3 has 14 residues. DNA for the CDR3: TGCGCCAGCAGCAGCCGGGACAGGGGCTCCGAGCAGTACTTC. Its translation is CASSSRDRGSEQYF.

This clonotype was counted at least ten times. The rearrangement uses TRBV12-3 or TRBV12-4 and TRBJ2-1, with 8 bases aligning to TRBD2. This CDR3 is built from 16 residues. With V trimmed by 4 bases and J by 7 bases, 12 bases remained unmatched. The CDR3 nucleotides are TGTGCCAGCAGTTCCCGGGACGGGAGGGCCGGTAATGAGCAGTTCTTC. As protein: CASSSRDGRAGNEQFF.

In this sample, this clonotype turned up once. The CDR3 DNA is TGTGCCAGCAGTCAGAAGGGGGGTGGTGCACAAGAGACCCAGTACTTC. It is translated as CASSQKGGGAQETQYF. The rearrangement joins TRBV28 to TRBJ2-5; possibly TRBD1 or TRBD2 for D (6 bases each). The V gene's germline CDR1 is MDHEN and CDR2 SYDVKM. This CDR3 has 16 amino acids. V lost 5 bases and J 2 bases, leaving 18 bases between the germline ends.

Ten or more counts support this clonotype. The V gene is TRBV20-1, the J gene TRBJ1-2; no clear D. V was clipped by 3 bases and J by 2 bases, with 19 bases between them. Germline assignment: CDR1 DFQATT and CDR2 SNEGSKA (reference sequence). CDR3 length: 16 residues. The CDR3 DNA sequence: TGCAGTGCTAGGTTACCTCTCCGGAAGTACAACTATGGCTACACCTTC. Protein: CSARLPLRKYNYGYTF.